A single sample gave rise to the 2 T cell receptor beta chains below, sequenced in a study of blood T cell repertoires in COVID-19. Sequenced by immunoSEQ multiplex PCR; TCRdb stores in-frame clones only, minus some. The repertoire holds approximately 250,000 clones, around 93% seen once, with about 3% in the top ten. The specimen was PBMCs or T cells enriched from blood (not recorded which). The source of these receptors is a middle-aged man who had been exposed to COVID-19.

The genes are TRBV28 and TRBJ2-7, with D maybe TRBD2 (7 bases). The CDR3 runs 15 residues. Germline V gene data show CDR1 as MDHEN and CDR2 as SYDVKM. V lost 2 bases to trimming and J lost 0 bases, with 11 bases between them. CDR3 in amino acids: CASSLKAGASYEQYF. The CDR3 DNA follows: TGTGCCAGCAGTTTAAAGGCGGGGGCCTCCTACGAGCAGTACTTC.

The genes are TRBV23-1 and TRBJ2-7, with TRBD1 matching 7 bases. TRBV23-1 is an ORF, with its function uncertain. After removal of 6 bases from V and 8 bases from J, the junction contained 13 bases not matched to a gene. This CDR3 contains 14 residues. The CDR3 DNA reads as TGCGCCAGCAGCAGACAGGGAATTTATACGAAGCAGTACTTC. Translation gives CASSRQGIYTKQYF.